These 32 T cell receptor beta chains originate from one sample sequenced in a study of early T cells in non-severe SARS-CoV-2 infection. TCRdb itself ran the 5' RACE reads through MiXCR, one entry per CDR3 protein. The top ten clones hold 8% to 9% of a sample with about 60,000 distinct CDR3 sequences, roughly 10% of them seen once. The sequenced material came from whole blood. These receptor sequences come from an adult who was a healthcare worker with PCR-confirmed SARS-CoV-2 infection or an uninfected control (not recorded which).

Many counts were recorded for this clonotype. The chain carries TRBV5-1 and TRBJ2-7; D uncertain. Germline V CDR1 and CDR2: SGHRS, YFSETQ. Deletions cut 1 base from V and 4 bases from J, with 9 bases between. This CDR3 has 13 residues. The CDR3 DNA is TGCGCCAGCAGCTTGCAGACTGAATACGAGCAGTACTTC. It specifies CASSLQTEYEQYF. The full variable domain, its missing parts supplied by reference TRBV5-1 and TRBJ2-7, is KAGVTQTPRYLIKTRGQQVTLSCSPISGHRSVSWYQQTPGQGLQFLFEYFSETQRNKGNFPGRFSGRQFSNSRSEMNVSTLELGDSALYLCASSLQTEYEQYFGPGTRLTVT.

The rearrangement uses TRBV2 and TRBJ1-5; no definite D call. V was cut by 7 bases and J by 1 base, with 14 bases left in between. The CDR3 has 15 residues. The V gene's germline CDR1 is SNHLY and CDR2 FYNNEI. In DNA, the CDR3 is TGTGCCAGCAATTCATGGTCCGAGAGCAATCAGCCCCAGCATTTT. Protein sequence: CASNSWSESNQPQHF.

A few counts support this clonotype. The chain carries TRBV12-5 and TRBJ1-1, with D unclear. Trimming took off 1 base at V and 5 bases at J, with 8 bases between the two ends. The length of the CDR3 is 13 residues. The germline CDR1 and CDR2 sequences are LGHNT and FRNRAP. CDR3 region: CASGLDSGTEAFF. The CDR3 region has the DNA TGTGCTAGTGGTTTGGATAGTGGGACTGAAGCTTTCTTT.

This clonotype showed up many times. The chain carries TRBV5-6 and TRBJ2-2, with TRBD2 as a possible D gene (6 bases). Per germline, CDR1 SGHDT and CDR2 YYEEEE. Trimming pared 1 base from V and 6 bases from J, leaving 13 bases between. This CDR3 spans 15 amino acids. CDR3 loop: CASSLMGGGAGELFF. The CDR3, as DNA: TGTGCCAGCAGCTTGATGGGAGGCGGCGCCGGGGAGCTGTTTTTT.

CDR3 protein: CASSLEWFSYEQYF. As DNA, the CDR3 is TGTGCCAGCAGCCTAGAGTGGTTCTCCTACGAGCAGTACTTC. V gene TRBV7-8 combines with J gene TRBJ2-7; D gene ambiguous. This CDR3 is 14 amino acids long. Per the germline V gene, CDR1 is SGHVS and CDR2 is FQNEAQ. Trimming shortened V by 5 bases and J by 0 bases, and 11 bases separated the two germline ends.

This clonotype has just a few counts. The rearrangement links TRBV4-2 to TRBJ1-1; D is unresolved. The V end was cut by 1 base, the J end by 1 base, with 7 bases between. CDR3 length: 14 residues. CDR1 LGHNA and CDR2 YNFKEQ come from the germline V gene. CDR3 amino acids: CASSQGPGNTEAFF. In DNA, the CDR3 is TGTGCCAGCAGCCAAGGGCCAGGGAACACTGAAGCTTTCTTT.

This clonotype was seen a handful of times. The rearrangement links TRBV10-3 to TRBJ2-7; 9 bases match TRBD2. The CDR3 is made up of 21 amino acids. The germline V gene encodes CDR1 ENHRY and CDR2 SYGVKD. Germline trimming cut 0 bases from V and 9 bases from J; bases unmatched to any gene: 27. The CDR3, as DNA: TGTGCCATCAGTGAGTCGACCCTCGGTAGCGGGAGAGAATTGGGCTACGGGGCGCAGTACTTC. It is translated as CAISESTLGSGRELGYGAQYF.

This clonotype has ten or more counts. The V call is TRBV7-3, the J call TRBJ2-3, with 11 bases aligning to TRBD2. Trimming took 4 bases from V and 5 from J; bases not matched to a gene: 8. CDR1 and CDR2 from the germline V gene are SGHTA and FQGTGA. The CDR3 is 16 amino acids. CDR3 region: CASSSRASGRRDTQYF. CDR3 nucleotides: TGTGCCAGCAGCTCACGGGCTAGCGGGAGGCGAGATACGCAGTATTTT.

At least ten counts were recorded for this clonotype. The rearrangement uses TRBV19 and TRBJ2-7, with D unclear. Germline CDR1 and CDR2: LNHDA and SQIVND (reference sequence). V lost 3 bases, J lost 6 bases, and 12 bases lay in between. This CDR3 is built from 13 residues. The CDR3 spells CASSISTMSEQYF. The CDR3, as DNA: TGTGCCAGTAGTATCAGCACCATGAGCGAGCAGTACTTC.

The J gene is TRBJ2-7, the V gene TRBV7-6; TRBD2 might be the D (7 bases). Germline V gives CDR1 SGHVS, CDR2 FNYEAQ. The CDR3 contains 16 residues. V was trimmed by 4 bases and J by 4 bases, leaving 20 bases between them. CDR3: CASSSDRGAPVYEQYF. CDR3 DNA: TGTGCCAGCAGCTCGGACCGGGGGGCTCCTGTTTACGAGCAGTACTTC.

Of note for this clonotype: With a much larger clone just one base away, this may be a read error. The V gene is TRBV20-1, the J gene TRBJ1-2; possible D gene TRBD1, 6 bases. V dropped 7 bases and J dropped 10 bases, with 16 bases sitting between them. Germline lookup yields CDR1 DFQATT and CDR2 SNEGSKA (reference sequence). This CDR3 has 11 residues. The chain's CDR3 is CSVGGFNDYTF. DNA of the CDR3: TGCAGTGTTGGGGGCTTTAATGACTACACCTTC.

This chain joins TRBV29-1 and TRBJ2-5; maybe TRBD2 (6 bases). The CDR3 has 12 amino acids. Per the germline V gene, CDR1 is SQVTM and CDR2 is ANQGSEA. Deletions cut 7 bases from V and 3 bases from J, with 12 bases between. This chain's CDR3 is CSGLATEETQYF. The CDR3 DNA sequence: TGCAGCGGGCTAGCGACCGAAGAGACCCAGTACTTC.

V usage is TRBV4-3 and J usage is TRBJ2-7; 7 nucleotides align to TRBD2. Germline V gene lookup returns CDR1 LGHNA and CDR2 YSLEER. The V and J ends lost 0 bases and 2 bases, in that order; junction bases with no gene match: 7. The CDR3 sequence is 16 residues long. Here the CDR3 reads CASSQDRASGTYEQYF. The CDR3 DNA is TGCGCCAGCAGCCAAGATCGGGCTAGCGGAACCTACGAGCAGTACTTC.

This clonotype was detected many times. This chain links TRBV5-1 with TRBJ2-3; 8 positions match TRBD2. This CDR3 region has 14 residues. Germline CDR1 and CDR2: SGHRS and YFSETQ. The ends lost 3 bases at V and 4 bases at J; junction bases unmatched: 4. CDR3 protein: CASSYSGTADTQYF. The CDR3, as DNA: TGCGCCAGCAGCTATAGCGGGACGGCAGATACGCAGTATTTT.

There are a few counts of this clonotype. The chain joins TRBV10-3 to TRBJ2-2, with 11 bases matching TRBD2. The germline V gene encodes CDR1 ENHRY and CDR2 SYGVKD. Trimming at V came to 10 bases and at J to 3 bases, leaving 4 bases not matched to a gene. CDR3 length equals 14 residues. This CDR3 is CATSGLADTGELFF. The CDR3, as DNA: TGTGCCACCTCGGGACTAGCGGACACCGGGGAGCTGTTTTTT.

This clonotype was seen only a few times. CDR3 amino acids: CASSLGGRIQETQYF. Here the CDR3 DNA reads TGTGCCAGCAGCTTAGGGGGTAGGATCCAAGAGACCCAGTACTTC. J is TRBJ2-5 and V is TRBV11-2; D is unclear. The V end was cut by 1 base, the J end by 1 base, with 10 bases between. Germline assignment: CDR1 SGHAT and CDR2 FQNNGV. The CDR3 runs 15 residues.

This clonotype was seen at least ten times. This chain links TRBV5-6 with TRBJ1-6, with D unresolved. Germline values: CDR1 SGHDT, CDR2 YYEEEE. The V and J ends lost 1 base and 4 bases respectively, with 9 bases between them. The CDR3 has 15 residues. CDR3 nucleotide sequence: TGTGCCAGCAGCTTGCATGCCGCTTATAATTCACCCCTCCACTTT. Translation: CASSLHAAYNSPLHF.

This clonotype showed up many times. CDR3 region: CASSLVVAAGVGDEQFF. Here the CDR3 DNA reads TGTGCCAGCAGCTTGGTGGTTGCGGCGGGAGTCGGGGATGAGCAGTTCTTC. The chain joins TRBV5-4 to TRBJ2-1; 7 bases are shared with TRBD2. J was trimmed by 8 bases and V by 0 bases; bases with no gene match: 14. The germline CDR1 and CDR2 sequences are SGHNT and YYREEE (reference sequence). The CDR3 runs to 17 residues.

This clonotype was counted ten times or more. The chain employs TRBV29-1 and TRBJ2-1; 16 positions match TRBD2. The CDR3 sequence is 15 residues long. V was pared by 7 bases and J by 9 bases, with 9 bases of the junction left unmatched. Germline V CDR1 and CDR2: SQVTM, ANQGSEA. As DNA, the CDR3 is TGCAGCGCCTATTCCGGGACTAGCGGGAGGGGTGAGCAGTTCTTC. This translates into CSAYSGTSGRGEQFF.

This chain connects TRBV7-6 to TRBJ2-5; D uncertain. Between the trimmed V and J ends, which lost 3 bases and 4 bases, there was a span of 3 bases. The V gene's germline CDR1 is SGHVS and CDR2 FNYEAQ. CDR3 length: 11 residues. The CDR3 DNA reads as TGTGCCAGCAGCTTTGGAGAGACCCAGTACTTC. This gives the protein CASSFGETQYF.

This clonotype has a count of ten or more. The CDR3, as DNA: TGTGCCAGTAGTCCCAGGACTAGATACGAGCAGTACTTC. It translates to CASSPRTRYEQYF. V usage is TRBV19 and J usage is TRBJ2-7; 7 nucleotides align to TRBD2. The CDR3 extends over 13 amino acids. The germline CDR1 and CDR2 sequences are LNHDA and SQIVND (reference sequence). Trimming cost V 5 bases and J 4 bases; bases outside gene matches: 5. The full variable domain, with the rest looked up from reference TRBV19 and TRBJ2-7, is DGGITQSPKYLFRKEGQNVTLSCEQNLNHDAMYWYRQDPGQGLRLIYYSQIVNDFQKGDIAEGYSVSREKKESFPLTVTSAQKNPTAFYLCASSPRTRYEQYFGPGTRLTVT.

Only a few counts were recorded for this clonotype. V usage is TRBV7-6 and J usage is TRBJ2-1; D is unclear. The V and J ends lost 1 base and 15 bases respectively, with 16 bases between them. Germline V gene lookup returns CDR1 SGHVS and CDR2 FNYEAQ. The CDR3 sequence is 13 residues long. DNA of the CDR3: TGTGCCAGCAGCTTAGTGATCCCTAGTGCTCCGTTCTTC. Translation gives CASSLVIPSAPFF.

The chain employs TRBV5-5 and TRBJ2-3, with 8 nucleotides matching TRBD2. With V trimmed by 4 bases and J by 5 bases, 12 bases remained unmatched. Germline CDR1 is SGHKS and CDR2 is YYEKEE (reference sequence). This CDR3 comprises 16 residues. The CDR3: CASSASPGGLGDTQYF. In DNA, the CDR3 is TGTGCCAGCAGCGCTTCTCCGGGAGGGCTGGGAGATACGCAGTATTTT.

This clonotype was picked up many times. DNA of the CDR3: TGTGCCAGCACCATCGGACCCGCCCCCTACGAGCAGTACTTC. Translated: CASTIGPAPYEQYF. V gene TRBV6-6 combines with J gene TRBJ2-7; no reliable D call. V was cut by 7 bases and J by 2 bases, with 15 bases left in between. The CDR3 sequence is 14 residues long. CDR1 is MNHNY, CDR2 SVGAGI, per germline (reference sequence).

The V gene is TRBV28, the J gene TRBJ1-1; D call uncertain. The germline V gene has CDR1 MDHEN and CDR2 SYDVKM. V gave up 6 bases and J gave up 6 bases, with 23 bases separating them. CDR3 size: 16 residues. This chain's CDR3 is CASSEVGLGNRAEAFF. The CDR3 DNA sequence: TGTGCCAGCAGCGAGGTGGGCCTGGGGAACAGAGCTGAAGCTTTCTTT.

The rearrangement uses TRBV14 and TRBJ2-1; D remains unclear. This CDR3 region has 11 residues. CDR1 and CDR2 (germline): SGHDN, FVKESK. Trimming removed 1 base from V and 14 bases from J, with 9 bases in between. The CDR3 region is CASSQGRLEFF. In DNA, the CDR3 is TGTGCCAGCAGCCAAGGTCGACTTGAGTTCTTC. The complete variable domain, with remaining parts taken from reference TRBV14 and TRBJ2-1, reads EAGVTQFPSHSVIEKGQTVTLRCDPISGHDNLYWYRRVMGKEIKFLLHFVKESKQDESGMPNNRFLAERTGGTYSTLKVQPAELEDSGVYFCASSQGRLEFFGPGTRLTVL.

Points on this clonotype: A much larger clone is a single base away; this may be a read error. The chain is built from TRBV20-1 and TRBJ1-5, with a weak D call TRBD1 (6 bases). The germline V gene has CDR1 DFQATT and CDR2 SNEGSKA (reference sequence). This CDR3 comprises 13 residues. The CDR3 sequence: CSAITGIYQLQHF. In DNA form, the CDR3 reads TGCAGTGCTATAACAGGGATATACCAGCTCCAGCATTTT.

This clonotype was seen only a few times. This rearrangement joins TRBV7-9 to TRBJ1-5; 9 bases line up with TRBD1. Unmatched junction bases numbered 3, after V lost 5 bases and J lost 4 bases. CDR3 length: 14 amino acids. Germline CDR1 and CDR2: SEHNR and FQNEAQ (reference sequence). CDR3 in amino acids: CASSPGTGNQPQHF. CDR3 in DNA: TGTGCCAGCAGCCCTGGGACAGGGAATCAGCCCCAGCATTTT.

This chain connects TRBV5-5 to TRBJ1-5; D is undetermined. Looked up from germline, CDR1 is SGHKS and CDR2 is YYEKEE (reference sequence). V was shortened by 1 base and J by 5 bases, with 7 bases between the two germline ends. The length of the CDR3 is 13 residues. In nucleotides, the CDR3 is TGTGCCAGCAGCTTGTTTCCTGATCAGCCCCAGCATTTT. This codes for CASSLFPDQPQHF.

In this sample, this clonotype turned up a few times. The chain combines TRBV7-2 with TRBJ1-2; TRBD1 might be the D (5 bases). Germline CDR1 is SGHTA and CDR2 is FQGNSA. The CDR3 loop spans 15 amino acids. Trimming pared 5 bases from V and 4 bases from J, leaving 17 bases between. CDR3 in amino acids: CASSTSPTGSYGYTF. CDR3 nucleotide sequence: TGTGCCAGCAGCACCAGCCCAACAGGTTCCTATGGCTACACCTTC.

This clonotype was recorded at least ten times. This sequence joins TRBV7-2 and TRBJ2-7; 10 positions agree with TRBD2. The germline V gene encodes CDR1 SGHTA and CDR2 FQGNSA. Trimming took 1 base from V and 2 from J; bases not matched to a gene: 2. The CDR3 contains 15 residues. The CDR3 DNA reads as TGTGCCAGCAGCTTAGAACTAGCGGGGACCTACGAGCAGTACTTC. It codes for CASSLELAGTYEQYF.

This clonotype was seen at least ten times. The chain employs TRBV2 and TRBJ1-2; 8 bases match TRBD1. The CDR3 length is 13 residues. Trimming removed 5 bases from V and 3 bases from J; junction bases left unmatched: 2. Germline V gene lookup returns CDR1 SNHLY and CDR2 FYNNEI. The CDR3 DNA reads TGTGCCAGCAGTATACAGGGGGACTATGGCTACACCTTC. As protein: CASSIQGDYGYTF. The full variable domain, with the rest looked up from reference TRBV2 and TRBJ1-2, is EPEVTQTPSHQVTQMGQEVILRCVPISNHLYFYWYRQILGQKVEFLVSFYNNEISEKSEIFDDQFSVERPDGSNFTLKIRSTKLEDSAMYFCASSIQGDYGYTFGSGTRLTVV.